The 19 T cell receptor beta chains listed next were all sequenced from one sample in a study of naive and memory T cell subsets. The SP2 primer and nested alpha and beta constant region primers amplified ligated cDNA in four rounds. TCRdb re-derived calls from the 5' RACE reads in MiXCR, one entry per CDR3 protein. The data show roughly 48,000 distinct CDR3 sequences, with 4.7% seen just once and approximately 0.84% held by the top ten. TCR cDNA received a 3' ligated oligonucleotide that carried a UMI. The receptor source for this set is a female donor in good health.

This clonotype was recorded a few times. The chain links TRBV24-1 to TRBJ2-3; D gene ambiguous. This CDR3 has 15 residues. Trimming shortened V by 1 base and J by 2 bases, and 9 bases separated the two germline ends. Germline lookup yields CDR1 KGHDR and CDR2 SFDVKD. The CDR3 coding sequence is TGTGCCACCAGTGATTTAGAACAAGACACAGATACGCAGTATTTT. Its protein product is CATSDLEQDTDTQYF.

There are many counts of this clonotype. This sequence joins TRBV28 and TRBJ1-2; D not resolved. Trimming pared 6 bases from V and 0 bases from J, leaving 14 bases between. This CDR3 has 15 residues. Germline V lookup: CDR1 MDHEN, CDR2 SYDVKM. CDR3 nucleotides: TGTGCCAGCAGCAGCCCCCCCAATTCTAACTATGGCTACACCTTC. Its protein product is CASSSPPNSNYGYTF.

Many counts were recorded for this clonotype. The chain couples TRBV29-1 to TRBJ2-7; 9 nucleotides agree with TRBD2. Per the germline V gene, CDR1 is SQVTM and CDR2 is ANQGSEA. The CDR3 is 14 amino acids. V shed 3 bases, J shed 6 bases, and the junction held 9 bases outside the gene matches. CDR3 sequence: CSVDTLSGSAEQYF. The CDR3, as DNA: TGCAGCGTTGATACCCTTAGCGGGAGTGCCGAGCAGTACTTC.

This clonotype showed up many times. The chain combines TRBV7-2 with TRBJ1-1; D is ambiguous. The CDR3 totals 14 residues. Between the trimmed V and J ends, which lost 0 bases and 0 bases, there was a span of 5 bases. Per germline, CDR1 SGHTA and CDR2 FQGNSA. As DNA, the CDR3 is TGTGCCAGCAGCTTAGCCGGCCTGAACACTGAAGCTTTCTTT. As protein: CASSLAGLNTEAFF.

This clonotype was counted many times. The rearrangement joins TRBV29-1 to TRBJ2-4; D is unresolved. This CDR3 region has 11 residues. V was shortened by 4 bases and J by 5 bases, with 6 bases between the two germline ends. Germline CDR1 SQVTM, CDR2 ANQGSEA. In nucleotides, the CDR3 is TGCAGCGTTGGACACCAAAACATTCAGTACTTC. Amino acids: CSVGHQNIQYF.

This clonotype was observed many times. The genes are TRBV15 and TRBJ2-7; D gene uncertain. Between the trimmed V and J ends, which lost 4 bases and 3 bases, there was a span of 13 bases. In germline, CDR1 is LNHNV, CDR2 YYDKDF (reference sequence). CDR3 size: 14 residues. CDR3 amino acids: CATSKLGALYEQYF. CDR3 bases: TGTGCCACCAGCAAACTGGGCGCACTCTACGAGCAGTACTTC.

The rearrangement uses TRBV29-1 and TRBJ2-7, with D hard to call. Germline CDR1 SQVTM, CDR2 ANQGSEA. V was pared by 5 bases and J by 3 bases, with 17 bases between. CDR3 length: 14 amino acids. The CDR3 region has the DNA TGCAGCGTTCTTCTCGCGCGCTCGGGCTACGAGCAGTACTTC. This encodes CSVLLARSGYEQYF.

This clonotype was counted between two and nine times. The rearrangement uses TRBV28 and TRBJ2-7, with TRBD1 as a possible D gene (6 bases). V lost 3 bases and J lost 2, with 14 bases in between. This CDR3 comprises 15 residues. Germline loops: CDR1 MDHEN, CDR2 SYDVKM. The CDR3 nucleotides are TGTGCCAGCAGTTTCCTAAGACAGGTCACCTACGAGCAGTACTTC. It encodes CASSFLRQVTYEQYF.

This clonotype appeared many times. The chain carries TRBV6-1 and TRBJ2-7, with D hard to call. Germline V gene data show CDR1 as MNHNS and CDR2 as SASEGT. Trimming took off 3 bases at V and 4 bases at J, with 7 bases between the two ends. The CDR3 runs 12 residues. CDR3 protein: CASSDRTYEQYF. Here the CDR3 DNA reads TGTGCCAGCAGTGACAGAACTTACGAGCAGTACTTC.

Ten or more counts support this clonotype. This chain links TRBV6-5 with TRBJ1-2; D gene uncertain. Trimming removed 6 bases at V and 4 bases at J, with 9 bases between. This CDR3 has 12 amino acids. Looked up from germline, CDR1 is MNHEY and CDR2 is SVGAGI. In DNA, the CDR3 is TGTGCCAGCAGAGGCGTCACCTATGGCTACACCTTC. Translating it yields CASRGVTYGYTF.

In its sample, this clonotype was seen many times. The genes are TRBV5-4 and TRBJ2-7; D is unclear. The V gene lost 3 bases and the J gene lost 4 bases, with 5 bases spanning the gap. CDR1 SGHNT and CDR2 YYREEE come from the germline V gene (reference sequence). The CDR3 consists of 11 residues. The CDR3 DNA follows: TGTGCCAGCAGCTCCGGTTACGAGCAGTACTTC. As protein: CASSSGYEQYF.

This clonotype has at least ten counts. V is TRBV30 and J is TRBJ2-3; TRBD1 matches 9 bases. The J segment lost 1 base and the V segment lost 2 bases, leaving 19 bases of the junction unmatched. Germline CDR1 GTSNPN, CDR2 SVGIG (reference sequence). The CDR3 consists of 20 residues. The CDR3 DNA reads as TGTGCCTGGAGTCTCGACAGGGGGAGGAATAGCGGGTCACGCACAGATACGCAGTATTTT. It yields the protein CAWSLDRGRNSGSRTDTQYF. The whole variable domain, remainder taken from reference TRBV30 and TRBJ2-3, is SQTIHQWPATLVQPVGSPLSLECTVEGTSNPNLYWYRQAAGRGLQLLFYSVGIGQISSEVPQNLSASRPQDRQFILSSKKLLLSDSGFYLCAWSLDRGRNSGSRTDTQYFGPGTRLTVL.

The table lists this clonotype with many counts. The V gene is TRBV5-1, the J gene TRBJ2-7; no clear D gene. This CDR3 has 12 residues. CDR1 is SGHRS and CDR2 is YFSETQ in the germline V gene. Trimming left V 5 bases short and J 2 bases short, with 8 bases between. CDR3 sequence: CASSGLPYEQYF. For the CDR3, the DNA is TGCGCCAGCAGTGGCCTTCCCTACGAGCAGTACTTC.

The table lists this clonotype with many counts. The gene calls are TRBV28 and TRBJ2-7; D is unclear. CDR1 and CDR2 (germline): MDHEN, SYDVKM. The CDR3 runs 13 residues. Trimming pared 3 bases from V and 0 bases from J, leaving 6 bases between. The CDR3 nucleotides read TGTGCCAGCAGTTTTGGAGACTCCTACGAGCAGTACTTC. Residues: CASSFGDSYEQYF.

This sequence joins TRBV25-1 and TRBJ2-7; TRBD1 agrees at 8 bases. The CDR3 is made up of 15 amino acids. V lost 4 bases to trimming and J lost 3 bases; unmatched junction nucleotides: 8. Germline V gene data show CDR1 as MGHDK and CDR2 as SYGVNS. The CDR3 sequence: CASSVAGTGGYEQYF. The CDR3 DNA reads as TGTGCCAGCAGTGTCGCCGGGACAGGAGGCTACGAGCAGTACTTC.

The chain recombines TRBV30 with TRBJ1-2, with D possibly matching TRBD1 (6 bases). The CDR3 totals 13 residues. Trimming removed 0 bases at V and 8 bases at J, with 13 bases between. Looked up from germline, CDR1 is GTSNPN and CDR2 is SVGIG (reference sequence). The CDR3 spells CAWSVLDSGGYTF. In DNA, the CDR3 is TGTGCCTGGAGTGTACTGGACAGCGGAGGCTACACCTTC. The variable domain in full, completed from reference TRBV30 and TRBJ1-2, reads SQTIHQWPATLVQPVGSPLSLECTVEGTSNPNLYWYRQAAGRGLQLLFYSVGIGQISSEVPQNLSASRPQDRQFILSSKKLLLSDSGFYLCAWSVLDSGGYTFGSGTRLTVV.

There are many counts of this clonotype. The chain has TRBV5-1 and TRBJ1-1, with D unresolved. The CDR3 has 14 amino acids. V gave up 0 bases and J gave up 5 bases, with 11 bases separating them. Germline V gene sequence: CDR1 SGHRS, CDR2 YFSETQ. DNA of the CDR3: TGCGCCAGCAGCTTGGATGCAAGGCCGACTGAAGCTTTCTTT. Encoded protein: CASSLDARPTEAFF.

This clonotype was observed at least ten times. V usage is TRBV13 and J usage is TRBJ2-3, with a weak D call TRBD1 (6 bases). V lost 5 bases, J lost 4 bases, and 13 bases lay in between. CDR1 and CDR2 from the germline V gene are PRHDT and FYEKMQ (reference sequence). The CDR3 has 14 residues. The CDR3 sequence: CASSRGHAPDTQYF. The CDR3, as DNA: TGTGCCAGCAGCAGGGGACATGCTCCAGATACGCAGTATTTT.

This clonotype was seen many times. The chain couples TRBV11-2 to TRBJ2-1; unclear D gene. Deletions cut 7 bases from V and 4 bases from J, with 23 bases between. CDR3 size: 17 residues. Germline V CDR1 and CDR2: SGHAT, FQNNGV. CDR3 DNA sequence: TGTGCCAGCACCGACGCTGCTACCGGAAGCCGGTACAATGAGCAGTTCTTC. Its protein is CASTDAATGSRYNEQFF.